One sample yielded the 31 T cell receptor beta chains listed below, sequenced in a study of blood T cell repertoires in COVID-19. Sequencing was performed with immunoSEQ multiplex PCR; in TCRdb, only in-frame clones are kept and a portion is missing. The sample lists some 420,000 clones, around 91% seen once, with roughly 1.1% in the top ten. Sequenced sample: PBMCs or T cells enriched from blood (not recorded which). These receptors all stem from a man younger than 45 who had recovered from COVID-19.

V and J are TRBV7-2 and TRBJ2-7; tentative D call: TRBD2 (5 bases). The CDR3 has 16 residues. Per germline, CDR1 SGHTA and CDR2 FQGNSA. The ends were cut back, 1 base at V and 7 bases at J, with 20 bases in the middle. The CDR3 nucleotides read TGTGCCAGCAGCTTAGGCTTCTCGAGGTCGTCGGGGGAGCAGTACTTC. It specifies CASSLGFSRSSGEQYF. The full variable domain, completed using reference TRBV7-2 and TRBJ2-7, is GAGVSQSPSNKVTEKGKDVELRCDPISGHTALYWYRQSLGQGLEFLIYFQGNSAPDKSGLPSDRFSAERTGGSVSTLTIQRTQQEDSAVYLCASSLGFSRSSGEQYFGPGTRLTVT.

V usage is TRBV19 and J usage is TRBJ1-4, with TRBD1 as a possible D gene (5 bases). The germline V gene has CDR1 LNHDA and CDR2 SQIVND (reference sequence). V dropped 6 bases and J dropped 0 bases, with 11 bases sitting between them. The CDR3 is 15 residues long. For the CDR3, the DNA is TGTGCCAGTAGGGGGCATCCTGCAACTAATGAAAAACTGTTTTTT. As protein: CASRGHPATNEKLFF.

This chain connects TRBV28 to TRBJ2-7; 12 nucleotides agree with TRBD1. Trimming cost V 5 bases and J 6 bases; bases outside gene matches: 8. Germline V lookup: CDR1 MDHEN, CDR2 SYDVKM. This CDR3 has 15 amino acids. The CDR3 region has the DNA TGTGCCAGCAGTGCCACGGGACAGGGGGCCGCCGAGCAGTACTTC. Residues: CASSATGQGAAEQYF.

This sequence joins TRBV28 and TRBJ2-7; 8 bases match TRBD2. In germline, CDR1 is MDHEN, CDR2 SYDVKM. J was trimmed by 0 bases and V by 8 bases; bases with no gene match: 9. The CDR3 loop spans 15 amino acids. The DNA of the CDR3 is TGTGCCAGCCTATCCCCAAGCGGGAGCTCCTACGAGCAGTACTTC. Residues: CASLSPSGSSYEQYF.

This clone was detected a few times. The chain has TRBV5-5 and TRBJ1-1, with D possibly matching TRBD1 (5 bases). The CDR3 length is 14 residues. Germline values: CDR1 SGHKS, CDR2 YYEKEE (reference sequence). Deletions cut 0 bases from V and 8 bases from J, with 14 bases between. CDR3 residues: CASSLAGRVTEAFF. The DNA of the CDR3 is TGTGCCAGCAGCTTGGCCGGCAGGGTTACCGAAGCTTTCTTT.

This clone came up once. The rearrangement uses TRBV5-1 and TRBJ1-1; D gene unclear. CDR3 length equals 13 residues. Germline loops: CDR1 SGHRS, CDR2 YFSETQ. V was shortened by 4 bases and J by 1 base, with 8 bases between the two germline ends. In DNA form, the CDR3 reads TGCGCCAGCAGCCCCTATGGGAACACTGAAGCTTTCTTT. Amino acids: CASSPYGNTEAFF.

The CDR3 loop is CASRVGTGYEQYF. In nucleotides, the CDR3 is TGCGCCAGCAGGGTCGGGACTGGCTACGAGCAGTACTTC. The rearrangement joins TRBV5-1 to TRBJ2-7; perhaps TRBD2 as D (6 bases). From germline, CDR1 is SGHRS and CDR2 YFSETQ. The V gene lost 5 bases and the J gene lost 3 bases, with 12 bases spanning the gap. The CDR3 runs to 13 residues.

J is TRBJ2-1 and V is TRBV27; no firm D call. Germline V gene lookup returns CDR1 MNHEY and CDR2 SMNVEV (reference sequence). V lost 5 bases, J lost 4 bases, and 15 bases lay in between. There are 15 residues in the CDR3. CDR3 in DNA: TGTGCCAGCAGTCCTCTAGGATCCGGTTACAATGAGCAGTTCTTC. This sequence encodes CASSPLGSGYNEQFF.

V is TRBV6-5 and J is TRBJ1-2; D gene unclear. With 4 bases removed from V and 4 bases from J, the gap between germline ends came to 19 bases. The CDR3 runs 16 residues. CDR1 is MNHEY, CDR2 SVGAGI, per germline. The CDR3 spells CASSSVAKGGPYGYTF. CDR3 sequence (DNA): TGTGCCAGCAGTTCGGTTGCGAAGGGAGGTCCCTATGGCTACACCTTC.

This chain joins TRBV11-2 and TRBJ1-3; D is unclear. The CDR3 is made up of 15 amino acids. The V end lost 4 bases, the J end lost 0 bases, and 10 bases lay between the germline ends. CDR1 is SGHAT and CDR2 is FQNNGV in the germline V gene. The CDR3 loop is CASSWARISGNTIYF. The CDR3 nucleotides read TGTGCCAGCAGCTGGGCAAGGATCTCTGGAAACACCATATATTTT.

The rearrangement links TRBV7-3 to TRBJ2-1; 11 bases match TRBD2. In germline, CDR1 is SGHTA, CDR2 FQGTGA. The CDR3 spans 13 residues. V gave up 5 bases and J gave up 13 bases; unmatched junction bases: 7. The CDR3 is CASSPTSGSIQFF. CDR3 bases: TGTGCCAGCAGCCCTACTAGCGGGAGTATACAGTTCTTC. The whole variable domain, remainder taken from reference TRBV7-3 and TRBJ2-1, is GAGVSQTPSNKVTEKGKYVELRCDPISGHTALYWYRQSLGQGPEFLIYFQGTGAADDSGLPNDRFFAVRPEGSVSTLKIQRTERGDSAVYLCASSPTSGSIQFFGPGTRLTVL.

V is TRBV5-5 and J is TRBJ2-5; 7 positions agree with TRBD1. The ends lost 5 bases at V and 4 bases at J; junction bases unmatched: 2. Germline lookup yields CDR1 SGHKS and CDR2 YYEKEE (reference sequence). CDR3 size: 12 residues. The CDR3 loop reads CASRRTGETQYF. CDR3 sequence (DNA): TGTGCCAGCAGGAGGACAGGAGAGACCCAGTACTTC.

V and J are TRBV27 and TRBJ2-4; TRBD2 agrees at 7 bases. Germline values: CDR1 MNHEY, CDR2 SMNVEV (reference sequence). The CDR3 extends over 13 amino acids. The J segment lost 6 bases and the V segment lost 6 bases, leaving 5 bases of the junction unmatched. CDR3 in DNA: TGTGCCAGCAGGGCGGGAGTAGTAAACATTCAGTACTTC. This gives the protein CASRAGVVNIQYF.

The chain has TRBV28 and TRBJ2-3, with D perhaps TRBD1 (5 bases). Per germline, CDR1 MDHEN and CDR2 SYDVKM. Between the trimmed V and J ends, which lost 3 bases and 6 bases, there was a span of 13 bases. This CDR3 comprises 14 residues. The CDR3 DNA follows: TGTGCCAGCAGTTTCCCGACAGATTGGGATACGCAGTATTTT. Its translation is CASSFPTDWDTQYF.

This chain joins TRBV7-2 and TRBJ1-5; 8 nucleotides agree with TRBD1. The ends lost 5 bases at V and 9 bases at J; junction bases unmatched: 9. This CDR3 has 14 amino acids. Germline loops: CDR1 SGHTA, CDR2 FQGNSA. DNA for the CDR3: TGTGCCAGCAGCAGGAACAGGGGGGAGGGGCCCCAGCATTTT. Its protein is CASSRNRGEGPQHF. Drawing the rest from reference TRBV7-2 and TRBJ1-5, the complete variable domain is GAGVSQSPSNKVTEKGKDVELRCDPISGHTALYWYRQSLGQGLEFLIYFQGNSAPDKSGLPSDRFSAERTGGSVSTLTIQRTQQEDSAVYLCASSRNRGEGPQHFGDGTRLSIL.

The rearrangement links TRBV10-3 to TRBJ1-6, with D possibly TRBD1 on 6 matching bases. V lost 2 bases and J 7 bases, leaving 9 bases between the germline ends. Germline-derived CDR1 and CDR2 are ENHRY and SYGVKD. The CDR3 contains 14 residues. The CDR3 sequence is CAISERGGNSPLHF. DNA for the CDR3: TGTGCCATCAGTGAGAGGGGGGGGAATTCACCCCTCCACTTT.

The genes are TRBV5-1 and TRBJ2-1, with D perhaps TRBD2 (5 bases). This CDR3 is 15 amino acids long. V shed 1 base and J shed 7 bases, with 15 bases lying between them. The V gene's germline CDR1 is SGHRS and CDR2 YFSETQ. The CDR3, as DNA: TGCGCCAGCAGCTTGCGGGATAGCGATGGGAATGAGCAGTTCTTC. It translates to CASSLRDSDGNEQFF.

In DNA form, the CDR3 reads TGTGCCAGCAGACGAAGCGGGAGGGCCTCCGATGAGCAGTTCTTC. Translation gives CASRRSGRASDEQFF. The chain links TRBV6-4 to TRBJ2-1; TRBD2 matches 10 bases. V lost 6 bases to trimming and J lost 8 bases; unmatched junction nucleotides: 10. The CDR3 is made up of 15 amino acids. Germline V gene sequence: CDR1 MRHNA, CDR2 SNTAGT.

This chain uses TRBV25-1 with TRBJ1-1; D unclear. The CDR3 sequence is 11 residues long. With 4 bases removed from V and 7 bases from J, the gap between germline ends came to 7 bases. The germline gives CDR1 MGHDK, CDR2 SYGVNS. This chain's CDR3 is CASSVAFEAFF. The CDR3 bases are TGTGCCAGCAGTGTTGCGTTTGAAGCTTTCTTT.

V and J are TRBV9 and TRBJ2-7, with 7 nucleotides matching TRBD2. The CDR3 is 16 amino acids. V gave up 3 bases and J gave up 5 bases; unmatched junction bases: 14. Germline CDR1 SGDLS, CDR2 YYNGEE. The CDR3 reads CASSDQSVRLANEQYF. The CDR3 DNA reads as TGTGCCAGCAGCGACCAATCCGTCCGACTAGCCAACGAGCAGTACTTC.

The rearrangement links TRBV6-5 to TRBJ2-5, with TRBD1 identical over 7 bases. CDR1 MNHEY and CDR2 SVGAGI come from the germline V gene. Germline trimming cut 4 bases from V and 6 bases from J; bases unmatched to any gene: 8. The CDR3 contains 14 residues. The CDR3 region has the DNA TGTGCCAGCAGTTTTGAGGGGGCCGGGAAGACCCAGTACTTC. It codes for CASSFEGAGKTQYF.

The chain combines TRBV29-1 with TRBJ2-1, with TRBD1 identical over 7 bases. The CDR3 is 13 residues long. Unmatched junction bases numbered 5, after V lost 7 bases and J lost 2 bases. CDR1 is SQVTM, CDR2 ANQGSEA, per germline. CDR3 sequence reads: CSGKGAPYNEQFF. In nucleotides, the CDR3 is TGCAGCGGGAAGGGGGCTCCCTACAATGAGCAGTTCTTC.

CDR3 in DNA: TGTGCCAGCAGCTTATCGGGACAGACCTACGAGCAGTACTTC. Its translation is CASSLSGQTYEQYF. J is TRBJ2-7 and V is TRBV7-8, with 7 bases that match TRBD1. The CDR3 spans 14 residues. The V segment lost 2 bases and the J segment 2 bases; nucleotides outside the gene matches: 3. From germline, CDR1 is SGHVS and CDR2 FQNEAQ. The variable domain in full, with the rest retrieved from reference TRBV7-8 and TRBJ2-7, is GAGVSQSPRYKVAKRGQDVALRCDPISGHVSLFWYQQALGQGPEFLTYFQNEAQLDKSGLPSDRFFAERPEGSVSTLKIQRTQQEDSAVYLCASSLSGQTYEQYFGPGTRLTVT.

This chain links TRBV5-8 with TRBJ1-1, with D tentatively TRBD1 (6 bases). With 4 bases removed from V and 5 bases from J, the gap between germline ends came to 15 bases. Germline values: CDR1 SGHTS, CDR2 YDEGEE. The CDR3 totals 14 residues. CDR3 nucleotides: TGTGCCAGCAGCCTCCCAGACAGGATTACTGAAGCTTTCTTT. Its translation: CASSLPDRITEAFF.

The chain links TRBV7-2 to TRBJ2-2; 11 bases line up with TRBD2. V was pared by 8 bases and J by 4 bases, with 6 bases of the junction left unmatched. Germline CDR1 reads SGHTA; CDR2 reads FQGNSA. The CDR3 has 15 amino acids. This CDR3 reads CASRLGLAVTGELFF. In nucleotides, the CDR3 is TGTGCCAGCCGCCTGGGACTAGCGGTCACCGGGGAGCTGTTTTTT. The full variable domain, its missing parts supplied by reference TRBV7-2 and TRBJ2-2, is GAGVSQSPSNKVTEKGKDVELRCDPISGHTALYWYRQSLGQGLEFLIYFQGNSAPDKSGLPSDRFSAERTGGSVSTLTIQRTQQEDSAVYLCASRLGLAVTGELFFGEGSRLTVL.

CDR3 bases: TGTGCCAGCATCCAGGTCACGAACACTGAAGCTTTCTTT. This gives the protein CASIQVTNTEAFF. This chain uses TRBV28 with TRBJ1-1; D is unclear. The V gene's germline CDR1 is MDHEN and CDR2 SYDVKM. CDR3 length: 13 amino acids. Trimming stripped 7 bases from V and 1 base from J, with 10 bases between.

The chain uses TRBV28 and TRBJ1-2, with D possibly matching TRBD1 (5 bases). Germline V CDR1 and CDR2: MDHEN, SYDVKM. V shed 1 base and J shed 2 bases, with 11 bases lying between them. The CDR3 spans 15 residues. This CDR3 is CASSLSGGGNYGYTF. The CDR3 region has the DNA TGTGCCAGCAGTTTATCTGGGGGAGGGAACTATGGCTACACCTTC.

This clone was seen just once. The chain recombines TRBV5-1 with TRBJ1-2, with no clear D. V was trimmed by 4 bases and J by 8 bases, leaving 15 bases between them. The CDR3 has 13 residues. CDR1 and CDR2 from the germline V gene are SGHRS and YFSETQ. The CDR3 here is CASSRVDSRGYTF. The CDR3 region has the DNA TGCGCCAGCAGCCGTGTAGACTCCCGGGGCTACACCTTC.

This clone was found once. V is TRBV3-1 (or the pseudogene TRBV3-2) and J is TRBJ1-2; D not resolved. Germline-derived CDR1 and CDR2 are LGHDT and YNNKEL (reference sequence). The CDR3 has 15 residues. Trimming left V 5 bases short and J 2 bases short, with 15 bases between. The CDR3 DNA reads as TGTGCCAGCAGCGCCCGCGGGCCACCAAACTATGGCTACACCTTC. Amino acid sequence: CASSARGPPNYGYTF.

Here the CDR3 DNA reads TGTGCCAGCAGTTACTCGCAGGGGAAGGAGCAGTACTTC. Translating it yields CASSYSQGKEQYF. The gene calls are TRBV6-5 and TRBJ2-7, with D perhaps TRBD1 (6 bases). The germline V and J ends were trimmed by 0 bases and 7 bases, with 10 bases remaining between them. In germline, CDR1 is MNHEY, CDR2 SVGAGI. CDR3 length: 13 amino acids.

This clone was seen a handful of times. CDR3: CASSPQGVQETQYF. In DNA, the CDR3 is TGTGCCAGCTCACCACAGGGGGTTCAAGAGACCCAGTACTTC. V is TRBV18 and J is TRBJ2-5; the D gene is possibly TRBD1 (6 bases). The CDR3 sequence is 14 residues long. V lost 1 base, J lost 2 bases, and 8 bases lay in between. CDR1 and CDR2 from the germline V gene are KGHSH and LQKENI.